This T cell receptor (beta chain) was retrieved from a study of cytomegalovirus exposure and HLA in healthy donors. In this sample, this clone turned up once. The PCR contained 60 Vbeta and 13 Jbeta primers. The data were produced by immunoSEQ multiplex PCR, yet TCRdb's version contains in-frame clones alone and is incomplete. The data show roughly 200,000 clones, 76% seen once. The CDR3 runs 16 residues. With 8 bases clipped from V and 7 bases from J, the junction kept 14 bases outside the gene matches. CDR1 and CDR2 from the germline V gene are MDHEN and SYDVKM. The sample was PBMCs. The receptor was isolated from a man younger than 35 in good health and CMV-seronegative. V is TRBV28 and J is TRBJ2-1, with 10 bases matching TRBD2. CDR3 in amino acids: CASLAIAGGKGNEQFF. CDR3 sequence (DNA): TGTGCCAGCTTAGCGATAGCGGGAGGTAAGGGGAATGAGCAGTTCTTC.